What follows are 18 T cell receptor beta chains derived from one specimen sequenced in a study of cytomegalovirus exposure and HLA in healthy donors. Primers included in the PCR were 60 Vbeta and 13 Jbeta primers. Clones were read by immunoSEQ multiplex PCR, and TCRdb kept only the in-frame ones, dropping some. Of around 130,000 clones listed, over 8.5% are singletons. The sequenced sample consisted of PBMCs. The origin of the receptors is a woman in her forties in good health and CMV-seropositive.

The chain is built from TRBV5-5 and TRBJ1-1; TRBD1 agrees at 8 bases. With 0 bases clipped from V and 0 bases from J, the junction kept 7 bases outside the gene matches. The CDR3 length is 17 residues. Germline assignment: CDR1 SGHKS and CDR2 YYEKEE (reference sequence). CDR3 sequence (DNA): TGTGCCAGCAGCTTGGGTAGAGCAGGGGGCCTGAACACTGAAGCTTTCTTT. This encodes CASSLGRAGGLNTEAFF.

The chain links TRBV2 to TRBJ2-5, with TRBD1 matching over 8 bases. This CDR3 is built from 15 residues. Trimming took 4 bases from V and 5 from J; bases not matched to a gene: 9. Per the germline V gene, CDR1 is SNHLY and CDR2 is FYNNEI. CDR3 bases: TGTGCCAGCAGTGCCGTGGCAGGGGGCATGGAGACCCAGTACTTC. As protein: CASSAVAGGMETQYF.

V usage is TRBV14 and J usage is TRBJ2-1, with 10 bases lining up with TRBD2. The germline gives CDR1 SGHDN, CDR2 FVKESK. There are 17 residues in the CDR3. Losses at the gene ends were 10 bases for V and 7 bases for J; bases not matched to a gene: 19. The CDR3 bases are TGTGCCACCGTAGAGACCCTCAGCGGGGGGGCGATAAATGAGCAGTTCTTC. Protein product: CATVETLSGGAINEQFF.

The chain has TRBV7-6 and TRBJ2-3; possible D gene TRBD2, 5 bases. Germline CDR1 is SGHVS and CDR2 is FNYEAQ. The CDR3 sequence is 14 residues long. Trimming removed 5 bases at V and 7 bases at J, with 16 bases between. The CDR3 region is CASSPRGLGNTQYF. For the CDR3, the DNA is TGTGCCAGCAGCCCCCGGGGTCTCGGGAATACGCAGTATTTT. Filled out from reference TRBV7-6 and TRBJ2-3, the complete variable domain reads GAGVSQSPRYKVTKRGQDVALRCDPISGHVSLYWYRQALGQGPEFLTYFNYEAQQDKSGLPNDRFSAERPEGSISTLTIQRTEQRDSAMYRCASSPRGLGNTQYFGPGTRLTVL.

This clone was seen only a few times. V gene TRBV2 combines with J gene TRBJ1-5; D gene ambiguous. The germline gives CDR1 SNHLY, CDR2 FYNNEI. Trimming cost V 6 bases and J 2 bases, with 14 bases left between them. The CDR3 sequence is 15 residues long. CDR3 sequence (DNA): TGTGCCAGCAGGGAGGAGGCCGGGGGCAATCAGCCCCAGCATTTT. It encodes CASREEAGGNQPQHF.

This clone was seen a few times. The chain couples TRBV5-1 to TRBJ2-6; D possibly corresponds to TRBD2 (7 bases). Germline-derived CDR1 and CDR2 are SGHRS and YFSETQ. The CDR3 is 15 amino acids. The V end lost 2 bases, the J end lost 5 bases, and 11 bases lay between the germline ends. DNA for the CDR3: TGCGCCAGCAGCTTAGGGGGAGGGAGGGCCAACGTCCTGACTTTC. It encodes CASSLGGGRANVLTF.

There are a few counts of this clone. The V and J genes are TRBV10-3 and TRBJ1-1, with D perhaps TRBD1 (5 bases). Germline lookup yields CDR1 ENHRY and CDR2 SYGVKD. This CDR3 has 12 amino acids. V was pared by 8 bases and J by 8 bases, with 15 bases between. In nucleotides, the CDR3 is TGTGCCATCGGGGGGGGAAGCGGGGAAGCTTTCTTT. Translation: CAIGGGSGEAFF.

This clone was observed a handful of times. The chain joins TRBV7-6 to TRBJ2-7, with D perhaps TRBD1 (6 bases). Germline V gives CDR1 SGHVS, CDR2 FNYEAQ. V lost 3 bases to trimming and J lost 5 bases, with 11 bases between them. CDR3 length: 13 amino acids. The CDR3 reads CASSLARGDEQYF. CDR3 in DNA: TGTGCCAGCAGCTTGGCCAGGGGAGACGAGCAGTACTTC.

This clone was seen a few times. The sample holds other DNA sequences that translate to the same CDR3. V gene TRBV29-1 combines with J gene TRBJ2-4; D gene unclear. Trimming took off 1 base at V and 4 bases at J, with 5 bases between the two ends. The length of the CDR3 is 12 residues. In germline, CDR1 is SQVTM, CDR2 ANQGSEA. CDR3 DNA: TGCAGCGTTGAAGGGCAGAAAAACATTCAGTACTTC. It yields the protein CSVEGQKNIQYF.

In its sample, this clone was seen a few times. This rearrangement joins TRBV6-1 to TRBJ1-5, with TRBD1 as a possible D gene (5 bases). Germline CDR1 is MNHNS and CDR2 is SASEGT. CDR3 length equals 14 residues. Trimming pared 3 bases from V and 4 bases from J, leaving 10 bases between. CDR3 sequence: CASSEQGGNQPQHF. The CDR3 nucleotides are TGTGCCAGCAGTGAGCAGGGAGGAAATCAGCCCCAGCATTTT.

V and J are TRBV5-1 and TRBJ2-7; possibly TRBD1 for D (5 bases). V was shortened by 0 bases and J by 4 bases, with 14 bases between the two germline ends. Germline V gene data show CDR1 as SGHRS and CDR2 as YFSETQ. The CDR3 is 15 residues long. DNA of the CDR3: TGCGCCAGCAGCTTGGAGGCAGGGAATCGATACGAGCAGTACTTC. Translated, it gives CASSLEAGNRYEQYF.

This sequence joins TRBV5-4 and TRBJ1-2; perhaps TRBD1 as D (5 bases). Trimming stripped 4 bases from V and 8 bases from J, with 21 bases between. Looked up from germline, CDR1 is SGHNT and CDR2 is YYREEE (reference sequence). The CDR3 loop spans 15 amino acids. The CDR3 bases are TGTGCCAGCAGCCAGAGCAGGGCAGGCCTAAAGGGCTACACCTTC. This codes for CASSQSRAGLKGYTF.

The V call is TRBV5-6, the J call TRBJ2-6; D unclear. V dropped 0 bases and J dropped 2 bases, with 15 bases sitting between them. The V gene's germline CDR1 is SGHDT and CDR2 YYEEEE. This CDR3 contains 18 residues. The CDR3 DNA reads as TGTGCCAGCAGCTTGGGTCTTGGGCTCCCGGCTGGGGCCAACGTCCTGACTTTC. Translation gives CASSLGLGLPAGANVLTF.

This clone was observed a few times. The genes are TRBV7-8 and TRBJ1-4; 8 nucleotides agree with TRBD1. CDR1 is SGHVS and CDR2 is FQNEAQ in the germline V gene. J gave up 8 bases and V 2 bases, and 16 bases lay outside the gene matches. The CDR3 spans 18 residues. The CDR3 spells CASSLRGREQGAQEKLFF. CDR3 in DNA: TGTGCCAGCAGCTTAAGGGGTAGGGAGCAGGGGGCCCAGGAAAAACTGTTTTTT.

This clone was counted a few times. The V and J genes are TRBV6-6 and TRBJ1-5; TRBD1 might be the D (6 bases). The germline V and J ends were trimmed by 2 bases and 6 bases, with 8 bases remaining between them. In germline, CDR1 is MNHNY, CDR2 SVGAGI (reference sequence). The CDR3 sequence is 13 residues long. CDR3 nucleotides: TGTGCCAGCAGTTACCAACAGGGTCAGCCCCAGCATTTT. This encodes CASSYQQGQPQHF.

Only a few counts were recorded for this clone. V is TRBV28 and J is TRBJ2-5; D might be TRBD2 (6 bases). From germline, CDR1 is MDHEN and CDR2 SYDVKM. Trimming took 8 bases from V and 4 from J, leaving 17 bases between them. The CDR3 has 14 amino acids. In DNA, the CDR3 is TGTGCCAGCCTGGCGGGGTCCATCCGAGAGACCCAGTACTTC. It yields the protein CASLAGSIRETQYF.

As concerns this clone: In the same sample, other DNA sequences code for this CDR3. The chain joins TRBV6-5 to TRBJ1-1; no reliable D call. The germline V gene encodes CDR1 MNHEY and CDR2 SVGAGI. Deletions cut 8 bases from V and 3 bases from J, with 7 bases between. This CDR3 contains 11 residues. In DNA, the CDR3 is TGTGCCAGCGGGAGGTACACTGAAGCTTTCTTT. This translates into CASGRYTEAFF.

This clone came up a few times. This CDR3 is CASSLTGAYEQYF. The CDR3 DNA is TGTGCCAGCAGCTTGACAGGGGCCTACGAGCAGTACTTC. The V gene is TRBV5-6, the J gene TRBJ2-7, with 7 bases lining up with TRBD1. The CDR3 runs 13 residues. J lost 2 bases, V lost 1 base, and 0 bases had no gene match. Germline lookup yields CDR1 SGHDT and CDR2 YYEEEE.